The present entry profiles one T cell receptor (beta chain) with its context. Its target is unknown. This CDR3 region has 15 residues. V lost 1 base and J 2 bases, leaving 13 bases between the germline ends. Germline lookup yields CDR1 SGHRS and CDR2 YFSETQ. The data stem from a study of T cell repertoires in cytomegalovirus infection. For the study at large: Based on public TCR beta signatures, there were indications of CMV infection and of a matching HLA type. Findings and caveats of the study: In two of eight donors, the top clonotype was HLA-C-restricted CMV-specific.

TCRdb called the reads again in MiXCR, with one record for every CDR3 protein. This sample has 490,000 or so distinct CDR3 sequences, with about 11% found just once. The V call is TRBV5-1, the J call TRBJ2-7; the D gene is possibly TRBD2 (7 bases). The receptor's source is a human donor in good health (CMV status not recorded). Some clones in this sample may be carry-over from other donors' samples. Sequenced material: PBMCs. The CDR3 region is CASSLSGTTTYEQYF. CDR3 nucleotides: TGCGCCAGCAGCTTGAGCGGGACAACTACCTACGAGCAGTACTTC.